These T cell receptor beta chains were read from a single sample in a study of T cell responses to AZD1222 COVID-19 vaccine. Data came from immunoSEQ multiplex PCR; TCRdb stores just in-frame clones and leaves some out. The table lists over 70,000 clones, 65% to 80% of them singletons. The source material was peripheral blood, sampled 28 days after the second dose of the MenACWY control vaccine. The receptors come from an adult who received the MenACWY meningococcal vaccine as a control. The CDR3 runs from the conserved cysteine through the conserved F or W. A D gene is named only where the DNA matches it firmly. Size is omitted from some rows. Given values are once, few, many or a class for expanded clones.

j_gene: TRBJ2-2; abundance: -; v_gene: TRBV7-8; d_gene: -; CDR3nt: TGTGCCAGCAGCTTAACGAGACAAGAGACCGGGGAGCTGTTTTTT; CDR3aa: CASSLTRQETGELFF
j_gene: TRBJ2-2; abundance: -; v_gene: TRBV6-5; d_gene: TRBD2; CDR3nt: TGTGCCAGCTCTGGACTAGCGGGTTACACCGGGGAGCTGTTTTTT; CDR3aa: CASSGLAGYTGELFF
j_gene: TRBJ1-3; abundance: -; v_gene: TRBV11-2; d_gene: -; CDR3nt: TGTGCCAGCAGCTTCAGAGGGGTTGGAAACACCATATATTTT; CDR3aa: CASSFRGVGNTIYF
j_gene: TRBJ2-2; abundance: -; v_gene: TRBV6-2/TRBV6-3; d_gene: -; CDR3nt: TGTGCCAGCAGCTTCTCAGGCGGGAACACCGGGGAGCTGTTTTTT; CDR3aa: CASSFSGGNTGELFF
j_gene: TRBJ2-1; abundance: -; v_gene: TRBV5-1; d_gene: -; CDR3nt: TGCGCCAGCAGCTTATCTCTAAACAATGAGCAGTTCTTC; CDR3aa: CASSLSLNNEQFF
j_gene: TRBJ2-7; abundance: -; v_gene: TRBV5-4; d_gene: TRBD1; CDR3nt: TGTGCCAGCAGCCCCACGCCGGACAGGGCTACCTACGAGCAGTACTTC; CDR3aa: CASSPTPDRATYEQYF
j_gene: TRBJ2-7; abundance: -; v_gene: TRBV29-1; d_gene: -; CDR3nt: TGCAGCGTCGCTTTGCCGGGACCCTCAACTTATGAGCAGTACTTC; CDR3aa: CSVALPGPSTYEQYF
j_gene: TRBJ2-3; abundance: -; v_gene: TRBV6-5; d_gene: -; CDR3nt: TGTGCCAGCAGTTACTCCTTGGGGGACGGTACGCAGTATTTT; CDR3aa: CASSYSLGDGTQYF
j_gene: TRBJ2-2; abundance: -; v_gene: TRBV6-5; d_gene: TRBD2; CDR3nt: TGTGCCAGCAGTTCCCCGGCTAGCGGGAACACCGGGGAGCTGTTTTTT; CDR3aa: CASSSPASGNTGELFF
j_gene: TRBJ2-3; abundance: -; v_gene: TRBV4-2; d_gene: TRBD2; CDR3nt: TGTGCCAGCAGCCCGAGAGGTCTAGCGGGGGACGTAGATACGCAGTATTTT; CDR3aa: CASSPRGLAGDVDTQYF
j_gene: TRBJ1-5; abundance: few; v_gene: TRBV5-5; d_gene: -; CDR3nt: TGTGCCAGCAGCTTGGACCCTTATAGCAATCAGCCCCAGCATTTT; CDR3aa: CASSLDPYSNQPQHF
j_gene: TRBJ1-5; abundance: -; v_gene: TRBV28; d_gene: -; CDR3nt: TGTGCCAGTCTCCGGGACACCTATAGCAATCAGCCCCAGCATTTT; CDR3aa: CASLRDTYSNQPQHF
j_gene: TRBJ2-3; abundance: -; v_gene: TRBV18; d_gene: -; CDR3nt: TGTGCCAGCTCACCCGGGGGATTTGGGAGCACAGATACGCAGTATTTT; CDR3aa: CASSPGGFGSTDTQYF
j_gene: TRBJ2-3; abundance: once; v_gene: TRBV27; d_gene: -; CDR3nt: TGTGCCAGCAGGTGGGCGTCGACAGATACGCAGTATTTT; CDR3aa: CASRWASTDTQYF
j_gene: TRBJ1-6; abundance: many; v_gene: TRBV19; d_gene: -; CDR3nt: TGTGCCAGTAGTCCTAAGACGGCAAATTCACCCCTCCACTTT; CDR3aa: CASSPKTANSPLHF
j_gene: TRBJ1-1; abundance: -; v_gene: TRBV6-5; d_gene: -; CDR3nt: TGTGCCAGCCGACGGGGCTCGAACACTGAAGCTTTCTTT; CDR3aa: CASRRGSNTEAFF
j_gene: TRBJ2-1; abundance: few; v_gene: TRBV6-1; d_gene: -; CDR3nt: TGTGCCAGCAGTGAAGCCTTCTTGAGGCAGTTCTTC; CDR3aa: CASSEAFLRQFF
j_gene: TRBJ2-1; abundance: -; v_gene: TRBV6-1; d_gene: -; CDR3nt: TGTGCCAGCAGTGAAGCACCTACTATTCGGGATGAGCAGTTCTTC; CDR3aa: CASSEAPTIRDEQFF
j_gene: TRBJ2-3; abundance: -; v_gene: TRBV29-1; d_gene: -; CDR3nt: TGCTCCGTTGGGGGTTTCTCCTCCACAGATACGCAGTATTTT; CDR3aa: CSVGGFSSTDTQYF
j_gene: TRBJ2-7; abundance: -; v_gene: TRBV3-1/TRBV3-2; d_gene: TRBD1; CDR3nt: TGTGCCAGCAGCCAAGATTGGGACAGCTACGAGCAGTACTTC; CDR3aa: CASSQDWDSYEQYF
j_gene: TRBJ1-4; abundance: -; v_gene: TRBV5-6; d_gene: TRBD1; CDR3nt: TGTGCCAGCAGTTTCGGGACAGCTAATGAAAAACTGTTTTTT; CDR3aa: CASSFGTANEKLFF
j_gene: TRBJ2-2; abundance: few; v_gene: TRBV28; d_gene: -; CDR3nt: TGTGCCAGCAGTCCTCAGCGGGAGCTGTTTTTT; CDR3aa: CASSPQRELFF
j_gene: TRBJ2-1; abundance: -; v_gene: TRBV18; d_gene: TRBD1; CDR3nt: TGTGCCAGCTCACCAACGGGACAGGGATACAATGAGCAGTTCTTC; CDR3aa: CASSPTGQGYNEQFF
j_gene: TRBJ1-3; abundance: -; v_gene: TRBV2; d_gene: -; CDR3nt: TGTGCCAGCAGTGAAGACGGGACCGGAAACACCATATATTTT; CDR3aa: CASSEDGTGNTIYF
j_gene: TRBJ1-1; abundance: -; v_gene: TRBV21-1; d_gene: -; CDR3nt: TGTGCCAGCAGCAAAGAAAGGGACGGGGCAAACACTGAAGCTTTCTTT; CDR3aa: CASSKERDGANTEAFF
j_gene: TRBJ1-4; abundance: -; v_gene: TRBV19; d_gene: -; CDR3nt: TGTGCCAGTACCCCAGGGCCCAGGGGTGAAAAACTGTTTTTT; CDR3aa: CASTPGPRGEKLFF
j_gene: TRBJ1-2; abundance: -; v_gene: TRBV30; d_gene: -; CDR3nt: TGTGCCTGGAGTGATTTCGCTTCCGGGGGCTATGGCTACACCTTC; CDR3aa: CAWSDFASGGYGYTF
j_gene: TRBJ1-5; abundance: -; v_gene: TRBV2; d_gene: -; CDR3nt: TGTGCCAGCGCAGGGGGCAATCAGCCCCAGCATTTT; CDR3aa: CASAGGNQPQHF
j_gene: TRBJ2-2; abundance: -; v_gene: TRBV6-1; d_gene: -; CDR3nt: TGTGCCAGCAGTGAAGGGCCGAACACCGGGGAGCTGTTTTTT; CDR3aa: CASSEGPNTGELFF
j_gene: TRBJ1-4; abundance: -; v_gene: TRBV6-6; d_gene: -; CDR3nt: TGTGCCAGCAGTTACCGATCGGGGTATGAAAAACTGTTTTTT; CDR3aa: CASSYRSGYEKLFF
j_gene: TRBJ2-7; abundance: -; v_gene: TRBV11-3; d_gene: -; CDR3nt: TGTGCCAGCAGCTTAGATGGAAGCAGGGGAGGCGAGCAGTACTTC; CDR3aa: CASSLDGSRGGEQYF
j_gene: TRBJ2-1; abundance: -; v_gene: TRBV30; d_gene: -; CDR3nt: TGTGCCTGGCGGACCCTACTTGGGGGTGGGGAGCAGTTCTTC; CDR3aa: CAWRTLLGGGEQFF
j_gene: TRBJ2-7; abundance: -; v_gene: TRBV27; d_gene: TRBD1; CDR3nt: TGTGCCAGCTCCCGACAGGGTGAAGCCGCCGAGCAGTACTTC; CDR3aa: CASSRQGEAAEQYF
j_gene: TRBJ2-5; abundance: -; v_gene: TRBV5-6; d_gene: -; CDR3nt: TGTGCCAGCTCGCGCGGGTTGGAGGAGACCCAGTACTTC; CDR3aa: CASSRGLEETQYF